The rows below give T cell receptor beta chains drawn from one sample of a study of T cells in narcolepsy. The method was immunoSEQ multiplex PCR; TCRdb's version includes in-frame clones alone and lacks a portion of them. Among fewer than 30,000 clones listed, 75% to 90% were seen once. Sequenced material: CD45RA- memory CD4+ T cells from PBMCs. Receptor source: a human donor with narcolepsy. CDR3s include the opening cysteine and the closing phenylalanine or tryptophan. The D gene is left open where the match is weak. Clone sizes are given selectively: once, few, many, or a class where the clone is expanded.

V gene: TRBV19; J gene: TRBJ1-3; D gene: -; clone size: -; CDR3 protein: CASSGGFSGNTIYF; CDR3 DNA: TGTGCCTCCTCCGGGGGGTTCTCTGGAAACACCATATATTTT
V gene: TRBV29-1; J gene: TRBJ2-6; D gene: -; clone size: -; CDR3 protein: CSVGGLTGANVLTF; CDR3 DNA: TGCAGCGTTGGGGGGCTTACTGGGGCCAACGTCCTGACTTTC
V gene: TRBV28; J gene: TRBJ2-3; D gene: TRBD2; clone size: -; CDR3 protein: CASSFVAGGDTQYF; CDR3 DNA: TGTGCCAGCAGTTTTGTGGCGGGGGGGGATACGCAGTATTTT
V gene: TRBV7-9; J gene: TRBJ2-7; D gene: TRBD2; clone size: -; CDR3 protein: CASSLKLAEPNYEQYF; CDR3 DNA: TGTGCCAGCAGCCTCAAGCTAGCGGAGCCGAACTACGAGCAGTACTTC
V gene: TRBV5-1; J gene: TRBJ1-6; D gene: TRBD1; clone size: once; CDR3 protein: CASSIRQGNSPLHF; CDR3 DNA: TGCGCCAGCAGCATTCGACAGGGGAATTCACCCCTCCACTTT
V gene: TRBV6-6; J gene: TRBJ1-6; D gene: -; clone size: -; CDR3 protein: CASRDKGSYNSPLHF; CDR3 DNA: TGTGCCAGCAGGGACAAGGGCTCCTATAATTCACCCCTCCACTTT
V gene: TRBV11-2; J gene: TRBJ2-7; D gene: TRBD1; clone size: -; CDR3 protein: CASSLETGGSREQYF; CDR3 DNA: TGTGCCAGCAGCTTAGAGACAGGGGGTTCCCGCGAGCAGTACTTC
V gene: TRBV6-1; J gene: TRBJ1-5; D gene: -; clone size: -; CDR3 protein: CASNSRGDQPQHF; CDR3 DNA: TGTGCCAGCAACTCCCGGGGGGATCAGCCCCAGCATTTT
V gene: TRBV4-2; J gene: TRBJ1-5; D gene: TRBD1; clone size: -; CDR3 protein: CASSQGTGFSNQPQHF; CDR3 DNA: TGTGCCAGCAGCCAAGGGACAGGGTTTAGCAATCAGCCCCAGCATTTT
V gene: TRBV25-1; J gene: TRBJ1-1; D gene: TRBD1; clone size: -; CDR3 protein: CASSSGGRSTEAFF; CDR3 DNA: TGTGCCAGCAGTTCAGGGGGTCGGAGCACTGAAGCTTTCTTT